This paragraph covers one T cell receptor (beta chain) sequence. The antigen it recognizes is unknown. No base-level quality is on record; no much larger clone is a single base apart. Deletion took 3 bases off V and 0 bases off J, with a span of 11 bases between the germline ends. According to the germline V gene, CDR1 reads SQVTM and CDR2 reads ANQGSEA. The CDR3 measures 14 amino acids from cysteine to phenylalanine. The retained sequence is limited to the CDR3, 42 bases, with the frame set at the first base. These data belong to a study of cytomegalovirus exposure and HLA in healthy donors listed by TCRdb under 2017. Concerning the study at large: According to an earlier analysis of around 600 of the donors, about 179 million T cells yielded 100 million or so unique TCR beta sequences and around 300 Gb of sequence data. Rather than drawing on any new phenotypic data, the later analysis identified candidate immune exposures from TCR beta sequences and the way those sequences occurred across donors. In a later genetic analysis, genome-wide SNP genotypes for about three fifths of the 666 donors were used, and that subset was treated as a discovery cohort. On average, around 230,000 unique TCR beta nucleotide sequences were sequenced per donor among 350 to 400 genotyped donors of the cohort, with roughly a sixth of those sequences being non-productive. Along with the approximately 650-subject first cohort, a separate validation cohort of around 120 different subjects was used. Both class I and class II loci were covered by HLA typing, at four-digit resolution. An earlier analysis of around 580 of the donors used high-throughput TCR beta sequencing to judge whether each TCR beta V gene segment behaved as functional or pseudogenic. Around 320 gigabases of sequencing data and 78 million or so unique TCR sequences were included in an early release covering over 600 HLA-typed donors. The study aimed to test whether signatures of past pathogen exposure could be identified by cataloging public T cell receptors. The genetic ancestry cluster associated with self-reported Caucasian donors included around four fifths of the approximately 400 genotyped donors. Every repertoire in the discovery cohort had been generated on one and the same sequencing platform. The study combined high-throughput TCR immunosequencing, statistical association of individual TCRs with disease status, and machine learning to predict cytomegalovirus infection status. The study profiled the T cell repertoires of some 610 subjects by immunosequencing and related them to cytomegalovirus serostatus. A later analysis re-examined previously published TCR beta repertoires from just over 650 donors and added high-resolution HLA genotyping to investigate patterns of TCR occurrence. A few DR-DQ haplotypes were treated as single units for association and clustering because of strong linkage in the cohort. Donor age, sex, ethnicity and CMV serostatus were collected together with the repertoire data. Typing coverage differed by locus: A, B, C, DRB1 and DQB1 were typed in roughly 629-630 donors, DQA1 in 500 to 550, DPA1 in 600 to 610, and DPB1 in just under 490.

Broad study findings and their caveats: In a later genetic analysis, fewer N-insertions in productive TCRs were reported among donors in an Asian-associated ancestry cluster than the roughly 700-donor mean. Because the 87-base-pair reads could not distinguish some IMGT-functional V segments, including TRBV6-2 and TRBV6-3, those segments were excluded. In both the original and validation cohorts, the classifier was reported to diagnose cytomegalovirus status with high specificity and sensitivity. Several of the top co-occurrence clusters appeared to be linked to parvovirus B19, influenza, CMV and Epstein-Barr virus, according to a later analysis. Because counts were too low, roughly 17 rarely observed V segments, including chromosome 9 orphons, were left out of the earlier analysis of 587 of the donors. Specific HLA alleles were associated with over 15,000 TCR beta sequences at a false discovery rate of 0.05 in a later analysis. Most TCR sequences were observed very rarely across donors, whereas some public TCRs were present in many individuals. A few of the identified cytomegalovirus-associated TCR beta chains were confirmed in vitro to be specific for cytomegalovirus antigens. Immune exposure information for the cohort was limited to CMV serostatus. In a later analysis, the rate of TCR association differed among HLA loci, with DRB1 alleles having the most associated TCRs and HLA-C alleles having the fewest. Roughly uniform sequencing depth across donors was assumed in presence/absence analyses, although this assumption may not hold. Because some donors lacked HLA typing at each locus, the association tests relied only on the typed subset. It was suggested by the authors that the approach could potentially be generalized to other disease states and immunological phenotypes. Only TCR beta chains were sequenced in this cohort, and the absence of alpha or paired-chain data limited detectable features. Linkage disequilibrium might explain the correlated functional status among segregating V segments, but an unknown experimental factor could not be excluded. The study listed 150 to 200 TCR beta chains as associated with cytomegalovirus. Broadly in line with IMGT annotations, most TCR beta V segments showed up in productive rearrangements about 90% or about 30% of the time in an earlier analysis of around 600 of the donors. In a later analysis, HLA-associated TCR beta chains were found to be more clonally expanded and to have lower generation probabilities than equally common non-associated chains. A later analysis found that most CMV-associated TCR beta chains appeared HLA-restricted, with HLA associations seemingly driven largely by CMV exposure. When HLA alleles, especially DR and DQ, strongly co-occurred, TCR associations were difficult to assign to individual alleles. The sequencing pipeline was judged likely to have produced a cluster of highly shared sequence variants as a technical artifact. V-gene and J-gene trimming of TCR beta chains was associated with a missense DCLRE1C variant in a later genetic analysis, and the association was replicated in an independent cohort. A further reported finding was that TCR beta sequences accurately predicted the HLA-A and HLA-B alleles for most subjects in the first cohort.

The cohort consisted of 600 to 750 healthy bone marrow donors. At the time of sampling, all cohort members were nominally healthy, though unrecorded immune exposures were likely present. The donor tested CMV seronegative and was one of the 352 seronegative cohort members. Every donor gave a peripheral blood sample, and the peripheral blood mononuclear cells from that sample were used for TCR beta sequencing. The Qiagen DNeasy Blood Extraction Kit was used to extract genomic DNA from the blood cell samples. Library preparation used the immunoSEQ multiplex PCR assay. For the multiplex PCR, a mixture combining 60 forward primers for TCR Vbeta segments and 13 reverse primers for TCR Jbeta segments was used. The CDR3 region of rearranged TCR beta genes was amplified from genomic DNA with a multiplex PCR assay. The Illumina HiSeq System was used to sequence the amplified TCR beta libraries as 87-base-pair reads. The paper's processing steps were these. A later analysis tallied 75 million to 95 million unique TCR beta chains across the 666 repertoires, and about 10 million of those chains were shared by two or more donors. To remove PCR and sequencing errors, raw reads were error-corrected and collapsed into unique sequences using a nearest-neighbor algorithm that merged closely related sequences. V, D and J gene segments were assigned by aligning CDR3 sequences to IMGT reference sequences. For a sequence to be retained, at least a six-nucleotide match to both a V gene segment and a J gene segment was required. A rearrangement counted as productive if the CDR3 had no stop codons and remained in frame with V and J, and every other rearrangement counted as non-productive. Following IMGT convention, CDR3 was defined as the stretch from the second conserved V-encoded cysteine up to the conserved J-encoded phenylalanine. In an earlier analysis of roughly 580 of the donors, sequences lacking an unambiguous match to a single V gene segment were excluded. In an earlier analysis of 587 of the donors, V segments were called functional above 56.7% productive rearrangements and were called segregating when the between-donor standard deviation exceeded 5%. A statistical classification framework was developed to diagnose cytomegalovirus status using the catalog of TCR beta chain sequences. In a later analysis, V and J genes were assigned by comparing TCR nucleotide sequences against IMGT/GENE-DB human TR gene sequences. A later analysis assigned CDR3 sequences and most-parsimonious VDJ recombination scenarios with the TCRdist pipeline. In a later analysis, every TCR beta chain was defined by the combination of its CDR3 amino acid sequence and its V-gene family, and reads without a unique V-gene family were dropped. As a way to deal with suspected cross-contamination and a sequencing artifact, a later analysis dropped roughly 600 nucleotide sequences that were highly shared and had low generation probability. For each public chain, a later analysis derived a clonal expansion index from normalized ranks of inferred template counts within each repertoire. In a later analysis, generation probabilities were computed using a VDJ recombination model fitted to out-of-frame rearrangements, and the results were checked against IGoR. A later analysis scored TCR-TCR, TCR-HLA and TCR-CMV co-occurrence with hypergeometric tests, applying a repertoire-size bias correction to TCR pairs. In a later analysis, false discovery rates were estimated by permuting HLA or CMV assignments 20 times. In a later analysis, co-occurring TCRs were grouped using DBSCAN, with TCRdist sequence similarity added in when clustering inside HLA-allele-positive subsets. Co-occurrence clustering excluded repertoires with fewer than 30,000 or more than 120,000 public chains, plus five with anomalous nucleotide sharing. Held by TCRdb, this immuneACCESS table contains in-frame sequences only and omits some clones. Under half of the omission traces to an unresolved V gene where checked; the cause of the rest is unknown. The D gene and trimming were derived from the DNA, and the V and J assignments and clone size from that table. Present in this sample are 160,000 or so clones, 80% of which were seen just once. The ten largest clones capture 4% to 5.5% of the sample.

The sequencing input was PBMCs. The chain was built from TRBV29-1 and TRBJ1-2, with TRBD1 tentatively as D gene (5 bases match). This clonotype was sampled from a man younger than 40 in good health and CMV-seronegative. Here the CDR3 is given as CSVERGLPNYGYTF. The nucleotide sequence is TGCAGCGTTGAGCGGGGCCTGCCTAACTATGGCTACACCTTC.